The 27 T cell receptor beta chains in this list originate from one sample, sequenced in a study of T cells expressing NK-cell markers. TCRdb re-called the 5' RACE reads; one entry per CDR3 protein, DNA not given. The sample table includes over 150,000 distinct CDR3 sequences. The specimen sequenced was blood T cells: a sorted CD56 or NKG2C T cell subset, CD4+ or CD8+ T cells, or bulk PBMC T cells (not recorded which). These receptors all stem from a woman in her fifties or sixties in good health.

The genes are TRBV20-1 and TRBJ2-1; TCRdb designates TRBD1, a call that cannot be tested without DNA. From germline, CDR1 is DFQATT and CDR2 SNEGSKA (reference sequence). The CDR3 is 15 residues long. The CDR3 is CSARTGADSYNEQFF.

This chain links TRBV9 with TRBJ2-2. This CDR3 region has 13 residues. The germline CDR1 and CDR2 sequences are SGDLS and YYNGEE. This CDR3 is CASSVRRSGELFF.

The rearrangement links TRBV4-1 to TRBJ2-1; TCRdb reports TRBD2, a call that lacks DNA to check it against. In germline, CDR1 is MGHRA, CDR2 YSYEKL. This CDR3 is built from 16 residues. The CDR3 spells CASSQPAGGRGAEQFF.

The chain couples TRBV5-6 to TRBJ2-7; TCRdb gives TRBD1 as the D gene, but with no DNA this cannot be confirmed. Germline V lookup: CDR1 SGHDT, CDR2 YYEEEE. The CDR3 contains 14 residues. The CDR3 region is CASSSGPLFYEQYF. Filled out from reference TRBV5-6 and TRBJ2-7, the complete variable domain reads DAGVTQSPTHLIKTRGQQVTLRCSPKSGHDTVSWYQQALGQGPQFIFQYYEEEERQRGNFPDRFSGHQFPNYSSELNVNALLLGDSALYLCASSSGPLFYEQYFGPGTRLTVT.

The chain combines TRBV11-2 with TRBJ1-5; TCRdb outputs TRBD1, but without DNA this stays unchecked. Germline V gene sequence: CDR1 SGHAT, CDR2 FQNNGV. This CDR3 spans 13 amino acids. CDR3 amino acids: CASSRQGGQPQHF.

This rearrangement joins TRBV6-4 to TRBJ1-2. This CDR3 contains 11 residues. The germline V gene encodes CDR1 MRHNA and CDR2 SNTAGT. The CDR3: CATLGTHGYTF.

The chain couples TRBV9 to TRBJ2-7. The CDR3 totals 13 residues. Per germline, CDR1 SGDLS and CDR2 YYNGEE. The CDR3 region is CASSVAVSYEQYF.

The CDR3 loop is CASSKAGPAGDTQYF. This rearrangement joins TRBV21-1 to TRBJ2-3; TCRdb's D gene call, TRBD1, goes unchecked for lack of DNA. TRBV21-1 is a pseudogene. CDR3 length equals 15 residues.

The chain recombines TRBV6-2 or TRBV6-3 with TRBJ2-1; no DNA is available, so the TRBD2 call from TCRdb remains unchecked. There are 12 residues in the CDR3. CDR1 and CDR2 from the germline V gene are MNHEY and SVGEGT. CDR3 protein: CASTARPFEQFF.

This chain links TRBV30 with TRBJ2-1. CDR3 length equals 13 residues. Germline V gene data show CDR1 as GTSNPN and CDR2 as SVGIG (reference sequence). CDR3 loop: CAWSVSAYNEQFF.

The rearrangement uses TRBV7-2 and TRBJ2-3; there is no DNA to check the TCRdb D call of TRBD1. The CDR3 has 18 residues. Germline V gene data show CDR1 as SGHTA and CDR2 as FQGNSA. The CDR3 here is CASSLVGPVSSRADTQYF.

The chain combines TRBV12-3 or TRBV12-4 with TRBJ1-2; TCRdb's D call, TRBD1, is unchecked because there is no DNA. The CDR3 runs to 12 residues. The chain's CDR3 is CASAQGANGYTF.

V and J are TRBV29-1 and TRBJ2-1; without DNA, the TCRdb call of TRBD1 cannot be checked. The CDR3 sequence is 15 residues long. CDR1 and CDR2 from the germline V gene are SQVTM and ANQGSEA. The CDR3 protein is CSVLTRTGAKDEQFF.

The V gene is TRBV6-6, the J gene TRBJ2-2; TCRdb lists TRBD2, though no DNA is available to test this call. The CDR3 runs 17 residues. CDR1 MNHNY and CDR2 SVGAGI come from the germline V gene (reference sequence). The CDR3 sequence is CASSYSIEGGWSGELFF.

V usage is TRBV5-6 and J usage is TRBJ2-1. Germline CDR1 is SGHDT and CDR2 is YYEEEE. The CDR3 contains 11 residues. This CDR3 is CASSSENPQFF.

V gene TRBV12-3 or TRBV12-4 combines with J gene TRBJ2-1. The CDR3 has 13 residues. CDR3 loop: CASSSTDYNEQFF.

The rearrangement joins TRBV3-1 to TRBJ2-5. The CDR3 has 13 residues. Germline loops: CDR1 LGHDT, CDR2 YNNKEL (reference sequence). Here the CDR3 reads CASSHELGETQYF.

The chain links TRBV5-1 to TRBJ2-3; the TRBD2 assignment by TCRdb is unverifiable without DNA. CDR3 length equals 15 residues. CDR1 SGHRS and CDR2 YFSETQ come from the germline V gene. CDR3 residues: CASSAVTSLVDTQYF.

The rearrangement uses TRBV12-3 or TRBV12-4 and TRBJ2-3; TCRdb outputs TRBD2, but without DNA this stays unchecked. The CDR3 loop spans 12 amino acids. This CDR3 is CASVGGRDTQYF.

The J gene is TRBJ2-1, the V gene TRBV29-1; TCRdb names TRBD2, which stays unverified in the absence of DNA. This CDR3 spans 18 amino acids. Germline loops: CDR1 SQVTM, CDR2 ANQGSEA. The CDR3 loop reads CSVEDLGDSGGRGNEQFF.

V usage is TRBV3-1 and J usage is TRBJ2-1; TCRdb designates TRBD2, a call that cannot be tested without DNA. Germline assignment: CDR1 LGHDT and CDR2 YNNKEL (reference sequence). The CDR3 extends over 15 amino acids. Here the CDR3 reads CASSQNPSGYNEQFF.

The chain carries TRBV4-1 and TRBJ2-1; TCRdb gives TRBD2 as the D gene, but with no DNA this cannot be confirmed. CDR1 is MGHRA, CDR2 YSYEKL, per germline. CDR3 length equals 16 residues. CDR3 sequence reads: CASRGLAGVVGNEQFF.

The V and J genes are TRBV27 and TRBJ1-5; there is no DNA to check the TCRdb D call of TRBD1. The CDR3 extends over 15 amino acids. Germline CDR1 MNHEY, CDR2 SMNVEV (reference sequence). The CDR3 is CASTLGETRNQPQHF.

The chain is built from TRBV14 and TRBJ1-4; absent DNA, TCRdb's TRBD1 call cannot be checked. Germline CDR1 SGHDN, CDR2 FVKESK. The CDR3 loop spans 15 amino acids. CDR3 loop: CASSHRSQGGEKLFF.

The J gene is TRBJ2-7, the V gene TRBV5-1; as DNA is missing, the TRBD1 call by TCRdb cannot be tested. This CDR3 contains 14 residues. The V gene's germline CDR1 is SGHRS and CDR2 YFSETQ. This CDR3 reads CASSLWDRAYEQYF.

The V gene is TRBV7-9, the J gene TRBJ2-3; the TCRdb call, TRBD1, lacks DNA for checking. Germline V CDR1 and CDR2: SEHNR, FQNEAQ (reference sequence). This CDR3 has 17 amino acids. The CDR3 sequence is CASSFWAGTDLTDTQYF.

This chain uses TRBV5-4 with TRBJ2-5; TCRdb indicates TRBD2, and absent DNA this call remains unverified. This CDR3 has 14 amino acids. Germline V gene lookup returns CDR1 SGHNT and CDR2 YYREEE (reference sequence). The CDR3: CASSFGTPQETQYF. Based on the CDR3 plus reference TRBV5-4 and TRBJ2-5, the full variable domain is ETGVTQSPTHLIKTRGQQVTLRCSSQSGHNTVSWYQQALGQGPQFIFQYYREEENGRGNFPPRFSGLQFPNYSSELNVNALELDDSALYLCASSFGTPQETQYFGPGTRLLVL.